The 25 T cell receptor beta chains presented below share a single source sample, sequenced in a study of shared clonotypes between healthy human individuals. TCRdb's table, derived via immunoSEQ multiplex PCR, lists solely in-frame clones and lacks some. This sample yields roughly 2,000,000 clones, of which around 95% are seen a single time; 1.5% to 2% belongs to the top ten. Only CD45RO-negative cells positively selected for CCR7 counted as naive CD8 cells, so terminally differentiated effector memory CD45RA+ cells were excluded. Sample: naive CD8+ T cells from PBMCs. The source is a man between 18 and 29 years old in good health. Some clones in this sample may be carry-over from other donors' samples.

The V call is TRBV28, the J call TRBJ2-7; 9 nucleotides match TRBD1. CDR3 size: 14 residues. The junction had 7 bases not matched to a gene; V was cut back by 5 bases and J by 5 bases. Germline lookup yields CDR1 MDHEN and CDR2 SYDVKM. The DNA of the CDR3 is TGTGCCAGCAGTCCGGGACAGGGTTTCGACGAGCAGTACTTC. It encodes CASSPGQGFDEQYF.

This chain joins TRBV6-5 and TRBJ1-4; D gene unclear. Germline values: CDR1 MNHEY, CDR2 SVGAGI. CDR3 length: 13 amino acids. V was clipped by 6 bases and J by 4 bases, with 9 bases between them. The CDR3 loop reads CASSEWINEKLFF. In nucleotides, the CDR3 is TGTGCCAGCAGCGAGTGGATTAATGAAAAACTGTTTTTT.

The J gene is TRBJ2-1, the V gene TRBV5-1; a possible D gene is TRBD1 (6 bases). Per the germline V gene, CDR1 is SGHRS and CDR2 is YFSETQ. Deletions cut 4 bases from V and 9 bases from J, with 23 bases between. This CDR3 has 16 residues. CDR3 bases: TGCGCCAGCAGCCCCCCCCGGGTGGGGACACCAGGTGAGCAGTTCTTC. Translated: CASSPPRVGTPGEQFF.

The chain uses TRBV7-7 and TRBJ2-1; TRBD2 is a possible D gene (6 bases). Germline CDR1 SSHAT, CDR2 FNYEAQ (reference sequence). V lost 0 bases to trimming and J lost 5 bases, with 14 bases between them. CDR3 length: 16 residues. This CDR3 is CASSLAVAGRNNEQFF. The CDR3 nucleotides are TGTGCCAGCAGCTTAGCGGTTGCGGGAAGAAACAATGAGCAGTTCTTC.

The DNA for the CDR3 is TGTGCCAGCAGCTTAGTCGGATCAGGGGGCAGTGGCTACACCTTC. This translates into CASSLVGSGGSGYTF. This chain connects TRBV7-9 to TRBJ1-2; 8 nucleotides align to TRBD1. This CDR3 has 15 amino acids. Germline V gene sequence: CDR1 SEHNR, CDR2 FQNEAQ (reference sequence). The V segment lost 1 base and the J segment 7 bases; nucleotides outside the gene matches: 8.

V usage is TRBV9 and J usage is TRBJ2-1, with D uncertain. This CDR3 is 17 amino acids long. CDR1 is SGDLS, CDR2 YYNGEE, per germline. The V end was cut by 4 bases, the J end by 7 bases, with 24 bases between. The CDR3 reads CASSPPASDVVWNEQFF. CDR3 sequence (DNA): TGTGCCAGCAGCCCCCCGGCTTCGGATGTTGTATGGAATGAGCAGTTCTTC.

A single count supports this clone. The CDR3 protein is CASTQQGQGPYEQYF. In DNA form, the CDR3 reads TGTGCCAGCACCCAGCAGGGACAGGGTCCCTACGAGCAGTACTTC. This rearrangement joins TRBV6-1 to TRBJ2-7; 9 bases agree with TRBD1. Germline CDR1 MNHNS, CDR2 SASEGT. The CDR3 extends over 15 amino acids. V lost 7 bases to trimming and J lost 2 bases; unmatched junction nucleotides: 9.

This clone was detected only a few times. The V and J genes are TRBV27 and TRBJ1-5; D remains unclear. V lost 7 bases, J lost 7 bases, and 11 bases lay in between. Germline V gene sequence: CDR1 MNHEY, CDR2 SMNVEV (reference sequence). The length of the CDR3 is 12 residues. The CDR3 DNA sequence: TGTGCCAGCAAACCACCGGGGCAGCCCCAGCATTTT. Encoded protein: CASKPPGQPQHF.

The sample holds one count of this clone. The sample holds other DNA sequences that translate to the same CDR3. The chain employs TRBV7-9 and TRBJ1-1; 7 bases match TRBD1. CDR3 length: 14 residues. The junction had 1 base not matched to a gene; V was cut back by 2 bases and J by 1 base. Per the germline V gene, CDR1 is SEHNR and CDR2 is FQNEAQ (reference sequence). Here the CDR3 reads CASSLTGANTEAFF. The CDR3 coding sequence is TGTGCCAGCAGCTTAACAGGGGCGAACACTGAAGCTTTCTTT. Filled out from reference TRBV7-9 and TRBJ1-1, the complete variable domain reads DTGVSQNPRHKITKRGQNVTFRCDPISEHNRLYWYRQTLGQGPEFLTYFQNEAQLEKSRLLSDRFSAERPKGSFSTLEIQRTEQGDSAMYLCASSLTGANTEAFFGQGTRLTVV.

The rearrangement uses TRBV9 and TRBJ2-1, with 10 bases identical to TRBD1. The CDR3 runs to 16 residues. Per germline, CDR1 SGDLS and CDR2 YYNGEE. Unmatched junction bases numbered 10, after V lost 4 bases and J lost 6 bases. DNA of the CDR3: TGTGCCAGCAGCCCCCAGGGACAGGGGTGGTTCAATGAGCAGTTCTTC. Protein product: CASSPQGQGWFNEQFF.

The V call is TRBV19, the J call TRBJ2-2, with a weak D call TRBD2 (5 bases). Looked up from germline, CDR1 is LNHDA and CDR2 is SQIVND (reference sequence). The CDR3 runs 13 residues. V was trimmed by 6 bases and J by 3 bases, leaving 8 bases between them. The CDR3 coding sequence is TGTGCCAGTAGCCAGAGGGACACCGGGGAGCTGTTTTTT. Protein: CASSQRDTGELFF.

This clone was recorded once. The chain recombines TRBV5-4 with TRBJ2-6, with 7 bases lining up with TRBD1. V shed 3 bases and J 0 bases; nucleotides not matched to a gene: 6. The germline V gene encodes CDR1 SGHNT and CDR2 YYREEE (reference sequence). The CDR3 sequence is 17 residues long. The CDR3 sequence is CASSSWDSHSGANVLTF. DNA for the CDR3: TGTGCCAGCAGCTCCTGGGACAGTCACTCTGGGGCCAACGTCCTGACTTTC. Drawing the rest from reference TRBV5-4 and TRBJ2-6, the complete variable domain is ETGVTQSPTHLIKTRGQQVTLRCSSQSGHNTVSWYQQALGQGPQFIFQYYREEENGRGNFPPRFSGLQFPNYSSELNVNALELDDSALYLCASSSWDSHSGANVLTFGAGSRLTVL.

The chain uses TRBV7-9 and TRBJ2-1; 13 nucleotides agree with TRBD2. Germline-derived CDR1 and CDR2 are SEHNR and FQNEAQ (reference sequence). This CDR3 region has 15 residues. V lost 4 bases and J lost 5; bases outside the gene matches: 2. The chain's CDR3 is CASSSGTSGDNEQFF. Here the CDR3 DNA reads TGTGCCAGCAGCTCCGGGACTAGCGGGGACAATGAGCAGTTCTTC.

The V and J genes are TRBV4-2 and TRBJ2-2, with 8 positions matching TRBD1. V lost 5 bases, J lost 1 base, and 12 bases stayed unmatched. CDR3 length: 18 amino acids. Germline values: CDR1 LGHNA, CDR2 YNFKEQ. DNA for the CDR3: TGTGCCAGCAGCTCAGGTACAGGGGGGTTAGTGAACACCGGGGAGCTGTTTTTT. It encodes CASSSGTGGLVNTGELFF.

Points on this clone: The junction does not match germline at one end; this may be a read error. The gene calls are TRBV10-3 and TRBJ2-7, with D perhaps TRBD1 (6 bases). Germline-derived CDR1 and CDR2 are ENHRY and SYGVKD. This CDR3 region has 15 residues. The CDR3 bases are TGTGCCATCAGTGAGTCGCTAACAGGGCTTGCTTCCCAAGACTTC. Protein sequence: CAISESLTGLASQDF.

This sequence joins TRBV5-1 and TRBJ1-2; D unclear. V was cut by 5 bases and J by 3 bases, with 17 bases left in between. Germline V CDR1 and CDR2: SGHRS, YFSETQ. This CDR3 has 15 residues. This CDR3 reads CASSPTSTADYGYTF. CDR3 in DNA: TGCGCCAGCAGTCCGACGTCGACCGCAGACTATGGCTACACCTTC.

The rearrangement uses TRBV16 and TRBJ2-2, with D possibly matching TRBD1 (5 bases). Germline CDR1 and CDR2: KGHSY and FQNENV. This CDR3 is built from 12 residues. Trimming removed 7 bases from V and 6 bases from J, with 9 bases in between. The CDR3 sequence is CASNEGAGELFF. The CDR3 DNA reads TGTGCCAGCAACGAAGGGGCCGGGGAGCTGTTTTTT.

The chain joins TRBV14 to TRBJ1-1; D possibly corresponds to TRBD1 (6 bases). CDR3 length: 13 amino acids. Germline V gene lookup returns CDR1 SGHDN and CDR2 FVKESK. Trimming removed 2 bases at V and 3 bases at J, with 7 bases between. In DNA, the CDR3 is TGTGCCAGCAGCCAAAGGGGGGACACTGAAGCTTTCTTT. This translates into CASSQRGDTEAFF.

J is TRBJ2-3 and V is TRBV2; possibly TRBD1 for D (6 bases). The CDR3 runs 14 residues. Germline-derived CDR1 and CDR2 are SNHLY and FYNNEI. Trimming left V 3 bases short and J 5 bases short, with 12 bases between. The CDR3 loop reads CASSEGQGRDTQYF. CDR3 DNA: TGTGCCAGCAGTGAGGGACAAGGGAGAGATACGCAGTATTTT.

The J gene is TRBJ2-7, the V gene TRBV15; no clear D. V lost 3 bases and J 8 bases, leaving 14 bases between the germline ends. This CDR3 is built from 13 residues. CDR1 and CDR2 from the germline V gene are LNHNV and YYDKDF (reference sequence). DNA for the CDR3: TGTGCCACCAGCAGGATTCCGCTGGATAAGCAGTACTTC. Its protein is CATSRIPLDKQYF.

This chain joins TRBV27 and TRBJ2-7; D is possibly TRBD2 (6 bases). Germline CDR1 MNHEY, CDR2 SMNVEV (reference sequence). With 8 bases removed from V and 0 bases from J, the gap between germline ends came to 17 bases. This CDR3 comprises 15 residues. This chain's CDR3 is CASAFAGPISYEQYF. The CDR3, as DNA: TGTGCCAGCGCCTTTGCGGGGCCGATCTCCTACGAGCAGTACTTC.

This chain uses TRBV5-6 with TRBJ1-5; D gene unclear. V was clipped by 0 bases and J by 0 bases, with 4 bases between them. The germline V gene has CDR1 SGHDT and CDR2 YYEEEE. This CDR3 has 14 amino acids. CDR3 in amino acids: CASSLVASNQPQHF. CDR3 sequence (DNA): TGTGCCAGCAGCTTGGTGGCTAGCAATCAGCCCCAGCATTTT.

Remarks on this clone: Other DNA sequences in the same sample also yield this CDR3. The V gene is TRBV27, the J gene TRBJ2-7; the D call may be TRBD1 or TRBD2 (5 bases each). The V gene lost 6 bases and the J gene lost 0 bases, with 9 bases spanning the gap. The length of the CDR3 is 13 residues. Germline-derived CDR1 and CDR2 are MNHEY and SMNVEV (reference sequence). CDR3 DNA sequence: TGTGCCAGCAGGGGGGTTAGCTCCTACGAGCAGTACTTC. Its protein product is CASRGVSSYEQYF.

The chain uses TRBV7-9 and TRBJ2-7; TRBD2 matches at 9 bases. The CDR3 runs 17 residues. Germline assignment: CDR1 SEHNR and CDR2 FQNEAQ (reference sequence). Trimming took 2 bases from V and 5 from J; bases not matched to a gene: 13. CDR3 DNA: TGTGCCAGCAGCTTATTTATTGCTGGCGGGAGGGATAACGAGCAGTACTTC. This gives the protein CASSLFIAGGRDNEQYF.

In its sample, this clone was seen a few times. The chain joins TRBV2 to TRBJ1-5, with D tentatively TRBD1 (6 bases). The CDR3 totals 13 residues. Trimming cost V 6 bases and J 6 bases, with 12 bases left between them. Germline V gene lookup returns CDR1 SNHLY and CDR2 FYNNEI. CDR3 loop: CASRTGSGQPQHF. CDR3 DNA sequence: TGTGCCAGCAGAACAGGGTCCGGTCAGCCCCAGCATTTT. Using reference TRBV2 and TRBJ1-5 for the parts outside the CDR3, the full variable domain is EPEVTQTPSHQVTQMGQEVILRCVPISNHLYFYWYRQILGQKVEFLVSFYNNEISEKSEIFDDQFSVERPDGSNFTLKIRSTKLEDSAMYFCASRTGSGQPQHFGDGTRLSIL.